These 24 T cell receptor beta chains came from one sample sequenced in a study of cytomegalovirus exposure and HLA in healthy donors. A multiplex PCR was run with 60 Vbeta primers and 13 Jbeta primers. Some clones are missing from TCRdb's copy, which holds only in-frame ones; the method was immunoSEQ multiplex PCR. The table lists some 180,000 clones, under 85% of them singletons. Source material: PBMCs. The source is a male donor in good health and CMV-seronegative.

The chain uses TRBV4-1 and TRBJ2-1; 8 nucleotides line up with TRBD2. The CDR3 has 18 amino acids. J gave up 0 bases and V 1 base, and 8 bases lay outside the gene matches. The germline gives CDR1 MGHRA, CDR2 YSYEKL. The CDR3 is CASSQGTGGAASYNEQFF. DNA of the CDR3: TGCGCCAGCAGCCAAGGGACGGGAGGGGCGGCCTCCTACAATGAGCAGTTCTTC.

This clone was seen only once. The chain is built from TRBV28 and TRBJ2-7; a possible D gene is TRBD2 (5 bases). CDR1 and CDR2 from the germline V gene are MDHEN and SYDVKM. Deletions cut 8 bases from V and 2 bases from J, with 13 bases between. The CDR3 extends over 13 amino acids. CDR3 bases: TGTGCCAGCTCCCCCACGGGGACCTACGAGCAGTACTTC. It is translated as CASSPTGTYEQYF.

V usage is TRBV11-3 and J usage is TRBJ2-1, with 9 bases matching TRBD2. The CDR3 totals 15 residues. Germline V gives CDR1 SGHNT, CDR2 YENEEA. V gave up 5 bases and J gave up 8 bases; unmatched junction bases: 10. The CDR3 sequence: CASSPGGGGADEQFF. In nucleotides, the CDR3 is TGTGCCAGCAGCCCGGGAGGCGGGGGGGCGGATGAGCAGTTCTTC.

The rearrangement uses TRBV6-6 and TRBJ1-1, with D maybe TRBD1 (5 bases). Germline V lookup: CDR1 MNHNY, CDR2 SVGAGI (reference sequence). This CDR3 spans 15 amino acids. V dropped 4 bases and J dropped 4 bases, with 16 bases sitting between them. CDR3 sequence reads: CASSWNRPGGTEAFF. As DNA, the CDR3 is TGTGCCAGCAGTTGGAACAGGCCGGGGGGCACTGAAGCTTTCTTT.

V gene TRBV7-9 combines with J gene TRBJ2-5, with TRBD1 identical over 10 bases. From germline, CDR1 is SEHNR and CDR2 FQNEAQ (reference sequence). The CDR3 extends over 16 amino acids. With 5 bases clipped from V and 3 bases from J, the junction kept 9 bases outside the gene matches. Here the CDR3 DNA reads TGTGCCAGCAGCGCCACCCCCGGGACAGGGGAAGAGACCCAGTACTTC. Protein sequence: CASSATPGTGEETQYF.

V gene TRBV20-1 combines with J gene TRBJ2-7; perhaps TRBD1 as D (5 bases). V gave up 2 bases and J gave up 6 bases, with 8 bases separating them. Germline CDR1 reads DFQATT; CDR2 reads SNEGSKA (reference sequence). This CDR3 is 11 amino acids long. The CDR3 coding sequence is TGCAGTGCTAGACAGGGCCCCGAGCAGTACTTC. Translation: CSARQGPEQYF.

This clone was seen more than once but under ten times. The V gene is TRBV6-1, the J gene TRBJ1-5; D remains unclear. V was trimmed by 5 bases and J by 3 bases, leaving 8 bases between them. CDR1 MNHNS and CDR2 SASEGT come from the germline V gene. The CDR3 runs to 13 residues. CDR3 sequence (DNA): TGTGCCAGCAGTATCTATCCCAATCAGCCCCAGCATTTT. It is translated as CASSIYPNQPQHF.

V usage is TRBV5-1 and J usage is TRBJ1-1; 8 bases align to TRBD1. Losses at the gene ends were 3 bases for V and 5 bases for J; bases not matched to a gene: 12. CDR1 and CDR2 (germline): SGHRS, YFSETQ. The CDR3 has 16 residues. The CDR3 bases are TGCGCCAGCAGCTGGCTTGGGACAGGTATGAGTACTGAAGCTTTCTTT. Translated: CASSWLGTGMSTEAFF.

This chain uses TRBV28 with TRBJ2-3, with 10 positions matching TRBD2. The V and J ends lost 3 bases and 3 bases, in that order; junction bases with no gene match: 6. CDR1 is MDHEN and CDR2 is SYDVKM in the germline V gene. The CDR3 is made up of 16 amino acids. The DNA of the CDR3 is TGTGCCAGCAGTTTGGGGGGACTAGCGAGGACAGATACGCAGTATTTT. This encodes CASSLGGLARTDTQYF.

This clone has a single count. The chain couples TRBV6-5 to TRBJ2-5, with a possible D match to TRBD1 (5 bases). The CDR3 totals 16 residues. Trimming removed 0 bases from V and 5 bases from J, with 16 bases in between. Germline loops: CDR1 MNHEY, CDR2 SVGAGI. The CDR3 here is CASSYSNRGQWETQYF. CDR3 coding DNA: TGTGCCAGCAGTTACTCGAATAGGGGTCAGTGGGAGACCCAGTACTTC.

This rearrangement joins TRBV9 to TRBJ1-2; D is uncertain. Trimming took 3 bases from V and 3 from J, leaving 12 bases between them. This CDR3 has 14 amino acids. In germline, CDR1 is SGDLS, CDR2 YYNGEE. Here the CDR3 reads CASSAQEAHYGYTF. As DNA, the CDR3 is TGTGCCAGCAGCGCGCAGGAGGCACACTATGGCTACACCTTC.

In this sample, this clone turned up once. The rearrangement uses TRBV7-8 and TRBJ2-7, with TRBD1 as a possible D gene (6 bases). Germline V CDR1 and CDR2: SGHVS, FQNEAQ. CDR3 length: 13 amino acids. V was clipped by 4 bases and J by 4 bases, with 11 bases between them. The DNA for the CDR3 is TGTGCCAGCAGCTCCAAACAGGGTTACGAGCAGTACTTC. Translation gives CASSSKQGYEQYF.

The chain couples TRBV15 to TRBJ1-5; D might be TRBD1 (6 bases). Germline V gives CDR1 LNHNV, CDR2 YYDKDF (reference sequence). This CDR3 has 17 residues. The V gene lost 0 bases and the J gene lost 0 bases, with 12 bases spanning the gap. In nucleotides, the CDR3 is TGTGCCACCAGCAGAGATACGGGGGGGCATAGCAATCAGCCCCAGCATTTT. It specifies CATSRDTGGHSNQPQHF.

This clone was seen just once. The V call is TRBV28, the J call TRBJ2-2; 13 bases map to TRBD2. CDR1 is MDHEN, CDR2 SYDVKM, per germline. The V gene end was trimmed by 3 bases and the J gene end by 6 bases; junction bases not matched to a gene: 7. The CDR3 totals 17 residues. CDR3 bases: TGTGCCAGCAGTTTTCCACTAGCGGGGGGGCGGTCCGGGGAGCTGTTTTTT. Protein: CASSFPLAGGRSGELFF.

The J gene is TRBJ1-2, the V gene TRBV9, with 7 bases aligning to TRBD1. The V and J ends lost 2 bases and 2 bases, in that order; junction bases with no gene match: 9. The CDR3 sequence is 16 residues long. Germline CDR1 SGDLS, CDR2 YYNGEE. CDR3 protein: CASSVGTALRNYGYTF. The CDR3 region has the DNA TGTGCCAGCAGCGTCGGGACAGCCCTTAGAAACTATGGCTACACCTTC.

This chain connects TRBV4-1 to TRBJ1-5; 8 positions agree with TRBD1. This CDR3 region has 15 residues. In germline, CDR1 is MGHRA, CDR2 YSYEKL. The V and J ends lost 2 bases and 4 bases, in that order; junction bases with no gene match: 4. The CDR3 nucleotides read TGCGCCAGCAGCCAACACAGACAGGGGAATCAGCCCCAGCATTTT. Translation gives CASSQHRQGNQPQHF.

CDR3: CASSSAGATNYEQYF. CDR3 DNA: TGTGCCAGCTCATCCGCGGGAGCAACCAACTACGAGCAGTACTTC. The rearrangement uses TRBV18 and TRBJ2-5; the match to TRBD2 covers 7 bases. The tail of the sequence fits TRBJ2-7 better, so the J call may be wrong. The CDR3 has 15 residues. Per germline, CDR1 KGHSH and CDR2 LQKENI.

In its sample, this clone was seen a few times. J is TRBJ2-5 and V is TRBV7-2; D gene uncertain. The DNA matches TRBJ2-7 better at its end, which makes the J call doubtful. Germline CDR1 and CDR2: SGHTA and FQGNSA. The length of the CDR3 is 12 residues. CDR3 sequence reads: CASSSHSYEQYF. Here the CDR3 DNA reads TGTGCCAGCAGCTCCCACTCCTACGAGCAGTACTTC.

The V gene is TRBV19, the J gene TRBJ1-1; D ambiguous. Germline V CDR1 and CDR2: LNHDA, SQIVND (reference sequence). The CDR3 length is 12 residues. The ends were cut back, 6 bases at V and 1 base at J, with 6 bases in the middle. The DNA of the CDR3 is TGTGCCAGTAGGGCCAGGAACACTGAAGCTTTCTTT. Encoded protein: CASRARNTEAFF.

This clone was found once. The rearrangement links TRBV6-5 to TRBJ1-6; 9 nucleotides align to TRBD1. V was pared by 4 bases and J by 9 bases, with 7 bases of the junction left unmatched. The germline V gene has CDR1 MNHEY and CDR2 SVGAGI. The CDR3 covers 15 residues. CDR3 region: CASSSPGQGVSPLHF. The CDR3 nucleotides read TGTGCCAGCAGTTCGCCGGGACAGGGAGTTTCACCCCTCCACTTT.

V gene TRBV28 combines with J gene TRBJ2-7; the match to TRBD2 covers 11 bases. Germline V gene data show CDR1 as MDHEN and CDR2 as SYDVKM. Germline trimming cut 2 bases from V and 2 bases from J; bases unmatched to any gene: 11. The CDR3 extends over 18 amino acids. The CDR3 nucleotides read TGTGCCAGCAGTTTACGATTAGCGGGAGGGCCTATGCCCTACGAGCAGTACTTC. It encodes CASSLRLAGGPMPYEQYF.

This clone was detected a few times. The chain couples TRBV28 to TRBJ1-5, with D tentatively TRBD1 (6 bases). V was trimmed by 5 bases and J by 7 bases, leaving 18 bases between them. Germline assignment: CDR1 MDHEN and CDR2 SYDVKM. This CDR3 spans 15 amino acids. The CDR3 DNA reads TGTGCCAGCAGTAGCGGGAAGGGGGTGCGCCAGCCCCAGCATTTT. It translates to CASSSGKGVRQPQHF.

The chain recombines TRBV30 with TRBJ2-1; D may be TRBD2 (6 bases). V lost 2 bases to trimming and J lost 8 bases, with 13 bases between them. CDR1 and CDR2 (germline): GTSNPN, SVGIG (reference sequence). The CDR3 consists of 13 residues. DNA for the CDR3: TGTGCCTGGAGTAACCTAGCGCTGGATGAGCAGTTCTTC. Its protein product is CAWSNLALDEQFF.

This chain connects TRBV30 to TRBJ2-5; TRBD1 matches 7 bases. The germline gives CDR1 GTSNPN, CDR2 SVGIG (reference sequence). Losses at the gene ends were 1 base for V and 3 bases for J; bases not matched to a gene: 11. The CDR3 runs to 16 residues. The CDR3 DNA sequence: TGTGCCTGGAGTGGCTCGAGGGGGCAGACTGAAGAGACCCAGTACTTC. Translated, it gives CAWSGSRGQTEETQYF.